Presented here are 3 T cell receptor beta chains from one specimen sequenced in a study of OX40 agonist ivuxolimab in advanced cancers. Only in-frame clones appear in the TCRdb table, and some are missing; sequencing was by immunoSEQ multiplex PCR. This table holds some 39,000 clones, 80% to 90% found once. This specimen was CD4+ or CD8+ T cells sorted from blood, taken in a trial of the OX40 agonist ivuxolimab. These receptors were taken from an adult with an advanced solid tumor such as melanoma, head and neck, liver or kidney cancer.

The rearrangement links TRBV18 to TRBJ2-7; no clear D gene. Germline CDR1 is KGHSH and CDR2 is LQKENI. Trimming cost V 2 bases and J 7 bases, with 15 bases left between them. CDR3 length equals 14 residues. The chain's CDR3 is CASSPGTPLWEQYF. The CDR3 nucleotides are TGTGCCAGCTCACCAGGCACTCCTTTATGGGAGCAGTACTTC.

This rearrangement joins TRBV18 to TRBJ2-3, with a tentative D call TRBD2 (6 bases). Per the germline V gene, CDR1 is KGHSH and CDR2 is LQKENI. The CDR3 runs to 14 residues. Trimming removed 1 base from V and 9 bases from J, with 14 bases in between. The DNA for the CDR3 is TGTGCCAGCTCACCACAGGGAGGAGGGGAGACGCAGTATTTT. Protein product: CASSPQGGGETQYF.

The chain links TRBV6-6 to TRBJ2-7, with TRBD2 identical over 8 bases. Germline CDR1 and CDR2: MNHNY and SVGAGI (reference sequence). Losses at the gene ends were 6 bases for V and 6 bases for J; bases not matched to a gene: 7. This CDR3 contains 13 residues. DNA for the CDR3: TGTGCCAGCAGCCGAAGCGGGAGCGGCGAGCAGTACGTC. Amino acid sequence: CASSRSGSGEQYV.